This T cell receptor beta chain was identified during a study of blood T cell repertoires in COVID-19. Looking at the study overall: Sites in the United States, Italy and Spain provided acute and convalescent COVID-19 samples.

There are a few counts of this clone. The repertoire was sequenced with immunoSEQ multiplex PCR; TCRdb's copy has only in-frame clones and lacks some. The data show about 180,000 clones, 86% seen once. The CDR3 length is 14 residues. Germline CDR1 and CDR2: SGHDT and YYEEEE. V was pared by 0 bases and J by 3 bases, with 9 bases between. This TCR was sampled from a woman in her twenties or thirties with active or convalescent COVID-19. The sequencing sample was made of peripheral blood. The chain has TRBV5-6 and TRBJ1-1; D gene ambiguous. CDR3 in amino acids: CASSLEQFYTEAFF. The CDR3 bases are TGTGCCAGCAGCTTGGAACAGTTCTACACTGAAGCTTTCTTT.